This T cell receptor (beta chain) was found in a study of T cells expressing NK-cell markers. Reanalyzing the 5' RACE reads, TCRdb keeps one entry per CDR3 protein, without DNA. The clone table shows more than 400,000 distinct CDR3 sequences, with the ten largest holding 6% to 9.5%. The CDR3 has 14 residues. Germline V gene data show CDR1 as SGHTA and CDR2 as FQGTGA. The genes are TRBV7-3 and TRBJ2-1. This TCR derives from a woman between 18 and 70 years old in good health. The sample was blood T cells: a sorted CD56 or NKG2C T cell subset, CD4+ or CD8+ T cells, or bulk PBMC T cells (not recorded which). The CDR3: CASSFQPTYNEQFF. The full variable domain, with the rest looked up from reference TRBV7-3 and TRBJ2-1, is GAGVSQTPSNKVTEKGKYVELRCDPISGHTALYWYRQSLGQGPEFLIYFQGTGAADDSGLPNDRFFAVRPEGSVSTLKIQRTERGDSAVYLCASSFQPTYNEQFFGPGTRLTVL.